A selection of T cell receptor beta chains follows, all from one sample in a study of prognosis after radiotherapy for stage I lung cancer. TCRdb re-called the multiplex PCR reads with MiXCR, one entry per CDR3 protein. The data contain about 16,000 distinct CDR3 sequences, around two fifths of them singletons. Source: PBMCs, taken before or after stereotactic body radiation therapy (not recorded which). These receptors were collected from a donor over 45 with non-small cell lung cancer. Both conserved end residues are part of each CDR3. Each record gives: J gene, V gene, D gene, clone size, CDR3 DNA, CDR3 protein. The D gene is left open where the match is weak. Rows give clone size only sometimes, using once, few, many, or a class for an expanded clone.

>TRBJ2-3|TRBV24-1|NA|many
TGTGCCGCCAAACACGGGCCCTTCGCAGATACGCAGTATTTT
CAAKHGPFADTQYF
>TRBJ1-2|TRBV29-1|TRBD1|many
TGCAGCGTCGGGGACAGTCAATATGGCTACACCTTC
CSVGDSQYGYTF
>TRBJ1-1|TRBV14|NA|NA
TGTGCCAGCACTACGGGGAGGAACACTGAAGCTTTCTTT
CASTTGRNTEAFF
>TRBJ1-6|TRBV6-4|NA|once
TGTGCCAGCACACAAGGAAATTCAAACCTCCACTTT
CASTQGNSNLHF
>TRBJ2-2|TRBV20-1|TRBD2|many
TGCAGTACCTCTCCAGCGGGAGTTTTCACCGGGGAGCTGTTTTTT
CSTSPAGVFTGELFF
>TRBJ1-2|TRBV6-4|TRBD1|medium-sized
TGTGCCAGCAGTTACCAAACCGGGACAGGGCACTATGGCTACACCTTC
CASSYQTGTGHYGYTF
>TRBJ2-7|TRBV7-8|NA|medium-sized
TGTGCCAGCAGCTTATCTTCCAGGGTCGACGAGCAGTACTTC
CASSLSSRVDEQYF
>TRBJ2-1|TRBV19|TRBD2|medium-sized
TGTGCCAGTAGTATAGTTGGACTAGCGGGGGGACACAATGAGCAGTTCTTC
CASSIVGLAGGHNEQFF
>TRBJ1-3|TRBV5-6|TRBD1|many
TGTGCCAGCAGCTTGTGGGACAGGGCAAGCTCTGGAAACACCATATATTTT
CASSLWDRASSGNTIYF
>TRBJ2-3|TRBV7-9|NA|NA
TGTACCAGCAGCTTGGAAGGGTTAGAAGATACGCAGTATTTT
CTSSLEGLEDTQYF
>TRBJ2-3|TRBV11-1|NA|many
TGTGCCAGCAGCTTATCCCAGCACGGGGCAGATACGCAGTATTTT
CASSLSQHGADTQYF
>TRBJ1-5|TRBV19|NA|many
TGTGCCAGTACCTCAGCAGGACGGGGCAATCAGCCCCAGCATTTT
CASTSAGRGNQPQHF
>TRBJ2-7|TRBV27|TRBD2|NA
TGTGCCAGCAGTTTATCGGGACTAGCGGGGATTAAGGCATACGAGCAGTACTTC
CASSLSGLAGIKAYEQYF
>TRBJ1-4|TRBV5-1|TRBD1|many
TGCGCCAGCAGCCTGACAGGGTTTGAAAAACTGTTTTTT
CASSLTGFEKLFF
>TRBJ1-2|TRBV12-3/TRBV12-4|TRBD1|medium-sized
TGTGCCAGCAGTCCCGGCGACAGGGAGAACCCGCGCTACACCTTC
CASSPGDRENPRYTF
>TRBJ1-2|TRBV5-4|NA|many
TGTGCCAGCAGCTCCCCTCTTGGGCAGCCCGGCTACACCTTC
CASSSPLGQPGYTF
>TRBJ1-4|TRBV6-2/TRBV6-3|NA|NA
TGTGCCAGCGAGTCGAAGGGGGGGACTAATGAAAAACTGTTTTTT
CASESKGGTNEKLFF
>TRBJ2-4|TRBV27|TRBD2|many
TGTGCCAGCGCTCCCATCATAGCGGGAGGCGTTCAGTACTTC
CASAPIIAGGVQYF
>TRBJ2-5|TRBV5-1|NA|many
TGCGCCAGCAGCTTGGGGTCCGAGACCCAGTACTTC
CASSLGSETQYF
>TRBJ2-1|TRBV28|NA|NA
TGTGCCAGCAGTACTACAGGGAAGGTGGACAATGAGCAGTTCTTC
CASSTTGKVDNEQFF
>TRBJ1-6|TRBV9|TRBD1|NA
TGTGCCAGCAGCTTCCGGGACAGCGATTCACCCCTCTACTTT
CASSFRDSDSPLYF
>TRBJ2-2|TRBV4-1|TRBD1|few
TGCGCCAGCAGCAGACAGGGGGCTGGCACCGGGGAGCTGTTTTTT
CASSRQGAGTGELFF
>TRBJ2-1|TRBV19|TRBD2|NA
TGTGCCAGTAGTATAGATGCGGGAGGGGGTAGGTTCTTC
CASSIDAGGGRFF
>TRBJ1-2|TRBV18|TRBD1|many
TGTGCCAGCTCACGACCAGGGGGCGGCTACACCTTC
CASSRPGGGYTF
>TRBJ1-3|TRBV9|NA|many
TGTGCCAGCTCTATACTCGACTCTGGAAACACCATATATTTT
CASSILDSGNTIYF
>TRBJ1-5|TRBV10-1|NA|NA
TGCGCCAGCAGTGATGGTAGCCAGCCCCAGCATTTT
CASSDGSQPQHF
>TRBJ1-3|TRBV19|NA|NA
TGTGCCAGTAGTAGGGGAATAGGGGTGCCGCCTGGAAACACCATATATTTT
CASSRGIGVPPGNTIYF
>TRBJ1-1|TRBV12-3/TRBV12-4|TRBD1|many
TGTGCCAGCAGTTCAGGGGGTCATATGAACACTGAAGCTTTCTTT
CASSSGGHMNTEAFF
>TRBJ2-3|TRBV5-1|TRBD2|NA
TGCGCCAGCAGCGGCGGGACTAGCGGGGGGGCTAGGGATACGCAGTATTTT
CASSGGTSGGARDTQYF
>TRBJ2-6|TRBV5-1|TRBD1|many
TGCGCCAGCAGCCCCGGACAGGCCGCAACCTCTGGGGCCAACGTCCTGACTTTC
CASSPGQAATSGANVLTF
>TRBJ2-7|TRBV19|TRBD1|NA
TGTTCCAGTAGTACCCAGGGACAGGGTAACGATCAGTACTTC
CSSSTQGQGNDQYF
>TRBJ1-6|TRBV30|NA|medium-sized
TGTGCCTGGACCCTAAGTGGATCCTATAATTCACCCCTCCACTTT
CAWTLSGSYNSPLHF
>TRBJ2-3|TRBV19|NA|NA
TGTGCCAGTAGTGCGACCCATAGCACAGATACGCAGTATTTT
CASSATHSTDTQYF
>TRBJ2-1|TRBV28|NA|medium-sized
TGTGCCAGCAAAGCAGTCAGCCACTCCTACAATGAGCAGTTCTTC
CASKAVSHSYNEQFF
>TRBJ2-5|TRBV20-1|TRBD2|once
TGCAGTGCTAGCTCTAGCGGGAGGGGGGAGTACCAAGAGACCCAGTACTTC
CSASSSGRGEYQETQYF
>TRBJ1-5|TRBV19|TRBD1|medium-sized
TGTGCCAGTAGTCTACAACAGGGGCAGCCCCAGCATTTT
CASSLQQGQPQHF
>TRBJ2-6|TRBV12-3/TRBV12-4|NA|NA
TGTGCCAGCAGACAGCACTCTGGGGCCAACGTCCTGACTTTC
CASRQHSGANVLTF
>TRBJ1-2|TRBV12-3/TRBV12-4|TRBD1|NA
TGTGCCAGCAGACCCGGGACAGATTATGGTTACACCTTC
CASRPGTDYGYTF
>TRBJ2-2|TRBV9|NA|NA
TGTGCCAGCAGCCCCTGGACTGCCAACACCGGGGAGCTGTTTTTT
CASSPWTANTGELFF
>TRBJ1-4|TRBV5-6|NA|many
TGTGCCAGCAGCTTTCGACAGAGTTTAACTAATGAAAAACTGTTTTTT
CASSFRQSLTNEKLFF
>TRBJ1-2|TRBV6-1|NA|NA
TGTGCCAGCAGTCCTAGGACGGGGGAAGCTAACTATGGCTACACCTTC
CASSPRTGEANYGYTF
>TRBJ2-6|TRBV6-1|TRBD1|many
TGTGCCAGCAGGGACAGGTTCTCTGGGGCCAACGTCCTGACTTTC
CASRDRFSGANVLTF
>TRBJ2-7|TRBV7-2|TRBD2|many
TGTGCCAGCAGCGGCCGGACTAGCGGTACCTACGAGCAGTACTTC
CASSGRTSGTYEQYF
>TRBJ1-2|TRBV6-2/TRBV6-3|NA|NA
TGTGCCAGCAGTTACTCCCTTGACGGTGGCTACACCTTC
CASSYSLDGGYTF
>TRBJ2-1|TRBV20-1|TRBD2|many
TGCAGTGCTAGGGACCTTCTAGCGGGGCAGATCAATGAGCAGTTCTTC
CSARDLLAGQINEQFF
>TRBJ2-1|TRBV12-3/TRBV12-4|TRBD1|medium-sized
TGTGCCAGCAGTCGACAGGGGGCAATTGATGAGCAGTTCTTC
CASSRQGAIDEQFF
>TRBJ2-3|TRBV4-1|TRBD2|many
TGCGCCAGCAGCCCGACTAGCGGGAGCACAGATACGCAGTATTTT
CASSPTSGSTDTQYF
>TRBJ2-4|TRBV5-1|TRBD1|many
TGCGCCAGCAGCTTACAGGGGGTTGAAAACATTCAGTACTTC
CASSLQGVENIQYF
>TRBJ2-7|TRBV6-1|NA|many
TGTGCCAGCAGCTTCGGGGGAGCTACCTACGAGCAGTACTTC
CASSFGGATYEQYF
>TRBJ1-2|TRBV27|NA|once
TGTGCCAGCAGTTTTGGCGGCCTCTATGGCTACACCTTC
CASSFGGLYGYTF
>TRBJ2-2|TRBV20-1|NA|many
TGCAGTGCTAGAGACACCGACACCGGGGAGCTGTTTTTT
CSARDTDTGELFF
>TRBJ2-1|TRBV28|NA|once
TGTGCCAGCAGAGTGGGGGGGCCTGGTGAGCATTTCTTC
CASRVGGPGEHFF
>TRBJ2-7|TRBV20-1|TRBD1|NA
TGCAGTGCTAGAGATCGGAAGGGGGCATTGTACGAGCAGTACTTC
CSARDRKGALYEQYF
>TRBJ2-7|TRBV19|NA|many
TGTGCCAGTAGTCGACGAGGTGCGGGTTCCTACGAGCAGTACTTC
CASSRRGAGSYEQYF
>TRBJ2-3|TRBV12-3/TRBV12-4|TRBD2|NA
TGTGCCAGCAGTTTTGGTCTAGCGGGGTGGACAGATACGCAGTATTTT
CASSFGLAGWTDTQYF
>TRBJ2-5|TRBV5-5|NA|few
TGTGCCAGCAGCTTGCAGCCCAGACAAGAGACCCAGTACTTC
CASSLQPRQETQYF
>TRBJ2-7|TRBV2|NA|medium-sized
TGTGCCAGCAAATCGGGGTCCTACGAGCAGTACTTC
CASKSGSYEQYF
>TRBJ1-3|TRBV11-3|NA|NA
TGTGCCAGCAGCTTCACTCAGATCTCTGGAAACACCATATATTTT
CASSFTQISGNTIYF
>TRBJ2-2|TRBV24-1|TRBD1|many
TGTGCCACCAGTGATCCGGGACAGGGTACTACCGGGGAGCTGTTTTTT
CATSDPGQGTTGELFF
>TRBJ1-2|TRBV6-2/TRBV6-3|NA|NA
TGTGCCAGCAGTTACGGGGTCGACTATGGCTACACCTTC
CASSYGVDYGYTF